A single sample gave rise to the 27 T cell receptor beta chains below, sequenced in a study of CD8 T cells in ankylosing spondylitis. Which antigens these TCRs recognize remains unknown. The study's findings and limits: Blood of patients with ankylosing spondylitis appeared to be characterized by a TCR beta motif of fewer than 10 highly homologous variants.

TCRdb reprocessed the 5' RACE reads via MiXCR and lists one record per CDR3 protein. Of over 600,000 distinct CDR3 sequences in the sample, 15% to 20% were seen once. The specimen was blood, either unsorted or a sorted T cell fraction (not recorded which). These receptors were taken from a male donor with ankylosing spondylitis.

This clonotype has a handful of counts. The chain carries TRBV20-1 and TRBJ2-5, with 9 positions matching TRBD2. This CDR3 comprises 17 residues. From germline, CDR1 is DFQATT and CDR2 SNEGSKA (reference sequence). J was trimmed by 5 bases and V by 0 bases; bases with no gene match: 13. The CDR3 sequence: CSARDLDAGGRRETQYF. DNA for the CDR3: TGCAGTGCTAGAGATTTAGACGCGGGAGGGCGTCGGGAGACCCAGTACTTC.

This clonotype was seen more than once but under ten times. The chain links TRBV20-1 to TRBJ2-3, with TRBD1 matching 7 bases. The CDR3 totals 14 residues. The germline gives CDR1 DFQATT, CDR2 SNEGSKA (reference sequence). V lost 5 bases, J lost 3 bases, and 8 bases stayed unmatched. DNA for the CDR3: TGCAGTGCTTGGACAGGCGTTGAGACAGATACGCAGTATTTT. Protein: CSAWTGVETDTQYF.

The chain joins TRBV20-1 to TRBJ2-1; tentatively, D is TRBD2 (6 bases). The CDR3 contains 15 residues. Trimming removed 3 bases at V and 11 bases at J, with 23 bases between. CDR1 and CDR2 (germline): DFQATT, SNEGSKA (reference sequence). In DNA form, the CDR3 reads TGCAGTGCTAGGGCCCTCGGCGGGGACCTCGGGAAGCAGTTCTTC. Its protein product is CSARALGGDLGKQFF.

This clonotype was seen ten or more times. V and J are TRBV6-5 and TRBJ2-1, with D perhaps matching TRBD1 or TRBD2 (5 bases each). With 4 bases removed from V and 3 bases from J, the gap between germline ends came to 10 bases. The CDR3 is made up of 14 amino acids. Germline lookup yields CDR1 MNHEY and CDR2 SVGAGI. The CDR3 protein is CASSSGTDYNEQFF. The CDR3 bases are TGTGCCAGCAGTTCCGGGACCGACTACAATGAGCAGTTCTTC.

This clonotype has just a few counts. This sequence joins TRBV12-5 and TRBJ2-7, with D uncertain. Germline CDR1 is LGHNT and CDR2 is FRNRAP. This CDR3 contains 12 residues. V was shortened by 1 base and J by 2 bases, with 3 bases between the two germline ends. The CDR3 DNA follows: TGTGCTAGTGGTTTGGGAACCTACGAGCAGTACTTC. Translated: CASGLGTYEQYF.

The chain uses TRBV3-1 and TRBJ2-2; D tentatively fits TRBD1 or TRBD2 (6 bases each). The V end lost 0 bases, the J end lost 6 bases, and 17 bases lay between the germline ends. CDR1 and CDR2 (germline): LGHDT, YNNKEL (reference sequence). The CDR3 length is 17 residues. CDR3 loop: CASSQEATGRDPGELFF. DNA of the CDR3: TGTGCCAGCAGCCAAGAGGCTACAGGGCGGGATCCCGGGGAGCTGTTTTTT.

This clonotype came up a few times. The J gene is TRBJ2-7, the V gene TRBV12-3 or TRBV12-4; D might be TRBD1 (5 bases). The CDR3 consists of 13 residues. Trimming pared 3 bases from V and 3 bases from J, leaving 9 bases between. CDR3 nucleotide sequence: TGTGCCAGCAGTTTCGACAGCATCTACGAGCAGTACTTC. This gives the protein CASSFDSIYEQYF.

The V gene is TRBV4-3, the J gene TRBJ2-2, with 10 bases fitting TRBD1. This CDR3 comprises 16 residues. Trimming cost V 8 bases and J 5 bases; bases outside gene matches: 11. The germline gives CDR1 LGHNA, CDR2 YSLEER. The CDR3 is CASGMFRDRGTGELFF. In DNA form, the CDR3 reads TGCGCCAGCGGCATGTTCCGGGACAGGGGAACCGGGGAGCTGTTTTTT.

This clonotype has more than one count but fewer than ten. The J gene is TRBJ2-3, the V gene TRBV29-1; 13 positions match TRBD2. With 5 bases clipped from V and 5 bases from J, the junction kept 4 bases outside the gene matches. The CDR3 runs to 14 residues. Germline CDR1 SQVTM, CDR2 ANQGSEA. As DNA, the CDR3 is TGCAGCGTTTACGGGACTAGCGGGAAAGATACGCAGTATTTT. Protein: CSVYGTSGKDTQYF.

This chain connects TRBV12-3 or TRBV12-4 to TRBJ1-6, with unresolved D. The V and J ends lost 0 bases and 7 bases respectively, with 10 bases between them. This CDR3 has 15 amino acids. This CDR3 is CASSLAADRNSPLHF. DNA of the CDR3: TGTGCCAGCAGTTTAGCGGCAGATAGAAATTCACCCCTCCACTTT.

The J gene is TRBJ1-5, the V gene TRBV9, with 10 nucleotides matching TRBD1. After removal of 3 bases from V and 6 bases from J, the junction contained 3 bases not matched to a gene. Germline V gene data show CDR1 as SGDLS and CDR2 as YYNGEE. The CDR3 runs 14 residues. CDR3 residues: CASSETGGRQPQHF. The CDR3, as DNA: TGTGCCAGCAGCGAGACAGGGGGCCGTCAGCCCCAGCATTTT. The whole variable domain, remainder taken from reference TRBV9 and TRBJ1-5, is DSGVTQTPKHLITATGQRVTLRCSPRSGDLSVYWYQQSLDQGLQFLIQYYNGEERAKGNILERFSAQQFPDLHSELNLSSLELGDSALYFCASSETGGRQPQHFGDGTRLSIL.

This sequence joins TRBV7-2 and TRBJ1-1, with D unclear. The ends were cut back, 5 bases at V and 0 bases at J, with 13 bases in the middle. CDR1 and CDR2 (germline): SGHTA, FQGNSA. CDR3 size: 15 residues. The CDR3 coding sequence is TGTGCCAGCAGCATCTCGACGGGCATGAACACTGAAGCTTTCTTT. It specifies CASSISTGMNTEAFF.

This chain uses TRBV9 with TRBJ2-3; D is perhaps TRBD1 or TRBD2 (5 bases each). The CDR3 contains 15 residues. Trimming cost V 0 bases and J 1 base, with 9 bases left between them. From germline, CDR1 is SGDLS and CDR2 YYNGEE. CDR3 in DNA: TGTGCCAGCAGCGTAGGAGGGGCCGGCACAGATACGCAGTATTTT. As protein: CASSVGGAGTDTQYF.

This clonotype was seen more than once but under ten times. CDR3: CASSLVSGDEQYF. The DNA for the CDR3 is TGTGCCAGCAGCTTGGTGAGCGGTGACGAGCAGTACTTC. The chain couples TRBV5-6 to TRBJ2-7; weak D call: TRBD2 (5 bases). Trimming took 0 bases from V and 5 from J, leaving 9 bases between them. This CDR3 comprises 13 residues. CDR1 is SGHDT and CDR2 is YYEEEE in the germline V gene.

This clonotype was observed a few times. The genes are TRBV29-1 and TRBJ2-1, with a weak D call TRBD1 (6 bases). V shed 0 bases and J shed 0 bases, with 12 bases lying between them. CDR3 length: 16 amino acids. CDR1 is SQVTM and CDR2 is ANQGSEA in the germline V gene. CDR3 sequence (DNA): TGCAGCGTTGAAGAGGTAGGGACAAACTCCTACAATGAGCAGTTCTTC. Residues: CSVEEVGTNSYNEQFF.

The chain recombines TRBV7-2 with TRBJ2-4; D gene unclear. CDR1 and CDR2 from the germline V gene are SGHTA and FQGNSA. Trimming stripped 2 bases from V and 8 bases from J, with 10 bases between. CDR3 length: 13 residues. CDR3 in DNA: TGTGCCAGCAGCTTATATGGTGGGCACATTCAGTACTTC. Translating it yields CASSLYGGHIQYF.

The chain links TRBV10-2 to TRBJ1-4; unclear D gene. The V and J ends lost 5 bases and 8 bases respectively, with 18 bases between them. The CDR3 runs 15 residues. Germline CDR1 reads WSHSY; CDR2 reads SAAADI. CDR3 loop: CASSSGDPGSEKLFF. The CDR3 DNA is TGCGCCAGCAGTTCCGGAGACCCCGGGTCGGAAAAACTGTTTTTT.

V is TRBV11-3 and J is TRBJ1-3; tentatively, D is TRBD1 (5 bases). The CDR3 is made up of 14 amino acids. Germline CDR1 is SGHNT and CDR2 is YENEEA. The ends were cut back, 5 bases at V and 4 bases at J, with 12 bases in the middle. The CDR3 region is CASSRRGSGNTIYF. CDR3 DNA sequence: TGTGCCAGCAGCCGAAGGGGCAGCGGAAACACCATATATTTT.

This clonotype was seen at least ten times. The rearrangement uses TRBV5-1 and TRBJ1-1; D unclear. The germline V and J ends were trimmed by 0 bases and 0 bases, with 9 bases remaining between them. In germline, CDR1 is SGHRS, CDR2 YFSETQ. The CDR3 totals 15 residues. Here the CDR3 DNA reads TGCGCCAGCAGCTTGGCCGTCAGTATGAACACTGAAGCTTTCTTT. Translation gives CASSLAVSMNTEAFF. Looking up the rest from reference TRBV5-1 and TRBJ1-1 gives the full variable domain: KAGVTQTPRYLIKTRGQQVTLSCSPISGHRSVSWYQQTPGQGLQFLFEYFSETQRNKGNFPGRFSGRQFSNSRSEMNVSTLELGDSALYLCASSLAVSMNTEAFFGQGTRLTVV.

This clonotype was seen more than once but under ten times. The gene calls are TRBV20-1 and TRBJ2-1, with TRBD2 identical over 14 bases. The CDR3 covers 15 residues. V gave up 5 bases and J gave up 7 bases; unmatched junction bases: 7. Germline CDR1 is DFQATT and CDR2 is SNEGSKA (reference sequence). As DNA, the CDR3 is TGCAGTGCTGAGGCCGGGACTAGCGGGAGTAATGAGCAGTTCTTC. Translation: CSAEAGTSGSNEQFF.

This clonotype turned up a few times. Here the CDR3 reads CASSTGANNQPQHF. In DNA, the CDR3 is TGTGCCAGCAGTACAGGGGCGAACAATCAGCCCCAGCATTTT. This chain uses TRBV27 with TRBJ1-5, with 7 bases identical to TRBD1. The V gene end was trimmed by 5 bases and the J gene end by 3 bases; junction bases not matched to a gene: 4. Per germline, CDR1 MNHEY and CDR2 SMNVEV (reference sequence). The CDR3 is 14 amino acids.

This sequence joins TRBV12-3 or TRBV12-4 and TRBJ2-7, with D unclear. The CDR3 has 12 amino acids. V lost 6 bases and J 6 bases, leaving 12 bases between the germline ends. CDR3 region: CASSKSGFEQYF. CDR3 bases: TGTGCCAGCAGCAAGTCAGGTTTCGAGCAGTACTTC.

A few counts support this clonotype. The chain has TRBV20-1 and TRBJ2-7, with D perhaps matching TRBD1 (7 bases). The V end was cut by 7 bases, the J end by 7 bases, with 26 bases between. The CDR3 runs to 15 residues. Per germline, CDR1 DFQATT and CDR2 SNEGSKA (reference sequence). The CDR3 loop reads CSVRGVGQVLGEQYF. As DNA, the CDR3 is TGCAGTGTCAGGGGGGTCGGGCAGGTCCTGGGGGAGCAGTACTTC.

V is TRBV27 and J is TRBJ1-6; D is unclear. The V end lost 5 bases, the J end lost 8 bases, and 16 bases lay between the germline ends. Germline V gene sequence: CDR1 MNHEY, CDR2 SMNVEV (reference sequence). CDR3 size: 15 residues. CDR3 sequence reads: CASSAYRGRDSPLHF. The CDR3 region has the DNA TGTGCCAGCAGTGCCTACCGGGGTAGGGATTCACCCCTCCACTTT.

This clonotype was recorded only once. The junction and the germline gene differ at one end; a read error may be behind it. J is TRBJ1-1 and V is TRBV6-1; D uncertain. Germline lookup yields CDR1 MNHNS and CDR2 SASEGT. The CDR3 is made up of 13 amino acids. CDR3: CPSSENPDARPFF. The CDR3 coding sequence is TGTCCCAGCAGTGAGAATCCGGATGCGAGACCTTTCTTT.

This clonotype occurred a few times. This chain links TRBV5-1 with TRBJ2-3; TRBD2 is a possible D gene (7 bases). The length of the CDR3 is 18 residues. V was clipped by 0 bases and J by 2 bases, with 19 bases between them. CDR1 is SGHRS, CDR2 YFSETQ, per germline. The CDR3 nucleotides read TGCGCCAGCAGCTTGGAGGCTAGCCGGGGGGCCTTCACAGATACGCAGTATTTT. It is translated as CASSLEASRGAFTDTQYF.

The rearrangement links TRBV27 to TRBJ1-1; 9 nucleotides line up with TRBD1. The length of the CDR3 is 14 residues. Germline CDR1 MNHEY, CDR2 SMNVEV (reference sequence). V lost 4 bases and J lost 3; bases outside the gene matches: 3. DNA of the CDR3: TGTGCCAGCAGTTGGACAGGGGCGTACACTGAAGCTTTCTTT. It translates to CASSWTGAYTEAFF.